This TCR beta chain derives from a study of T cells in Graves' hyperthyroidism and ophthalmopathy. Study results and limitations: Ophthalmopathy cases were set apart from stable hyperthyroidism by a 13 V-J model.

In its sample, this clonotype was seen a few times. Its antigen is undetermined. CDR1 is SGDLS and CDR2 is YYNGEE in the germline V gene. V lost 0 bases, J lost 0 bases, and 9 bases lay in between. The CDR3 spans 15 residues. TCR beta CDR3 sequences were amplified from RNA transcripts. In the first-round RT-PCR of the TCR CDR3, the HTBI primer set was used. TCRdb called the multiplex PCR reads again in MiXCR, with one record for every CDR3 protein. The table has approximately 710,000 distinct CDR3 sequences, 15% to 20% seen once. This clonotype was obtained from a man over 45 with Graves' hyperthyroidism. The sample taken for sequencing was blood. This chain joins TRBV9 and TRBJ1-1; no clear D gene. This CDR3 is CASSVAGNLNTEAFF. In DNA, the CDR3 is TGTGCCAGCAGCGTAGCGGGCAACCTGAACACTGAAGCTTTCTTT. Using reference TRBV9 and TRBJ1-1 for the parts outside the CDR3, the full variable domain is DSGVTQTPKHLITATGQRVTLRCSPRSGDLSVYWYQQSLDQGLQFLIQYYNGEERAKGNILERFSAQQFPDLHSELNLSSLELGDSALYFCASSVAGNLNTEAFFGQGTRLTVV.